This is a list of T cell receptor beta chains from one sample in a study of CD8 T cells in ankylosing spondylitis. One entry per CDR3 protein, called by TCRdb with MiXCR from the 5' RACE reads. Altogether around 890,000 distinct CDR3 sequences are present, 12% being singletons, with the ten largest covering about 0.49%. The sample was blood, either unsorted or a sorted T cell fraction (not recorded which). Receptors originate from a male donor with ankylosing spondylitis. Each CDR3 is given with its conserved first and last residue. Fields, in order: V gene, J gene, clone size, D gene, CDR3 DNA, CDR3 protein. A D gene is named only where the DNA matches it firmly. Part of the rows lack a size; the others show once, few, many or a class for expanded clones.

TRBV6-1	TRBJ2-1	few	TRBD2	TGTGCCAGCAGCCCACTAGCGGGGGGGGATCCGACGGAGTTCTTC	CASSPLAGGDPTEFF
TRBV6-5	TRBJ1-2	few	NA	TGTGCCAGCAGTTACAGGGCAGGCGGGCAATGGAGAGATGGCTACACCTTC	CASSYRAGGQWRDGYTF
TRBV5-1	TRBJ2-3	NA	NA	TGCGCCAGCAGCCGGGACTCTCCGACGAGAGATACGCAGTATTTT	CASSRDSPTRDTQYF
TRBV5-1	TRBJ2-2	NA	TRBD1	TGCGCCAGCAGCCCGAATTCTGGACAGGGATCATTAATAAACACCGGGGAGCTGTTTTTT	CASSPNSGQGSLINTGELFF
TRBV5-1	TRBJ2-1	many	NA	TGCGCCAGCAGCGGTGCGGTTAACAATGAGCAGTTCTTC	CASSGAVNNEQFF
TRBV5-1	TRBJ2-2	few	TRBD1	TGCGCCAGCAGCTCGGGACAGGGTATCAACGCGGCCGGGGAGCTGTTTTTT	CASSSGQGINAAGELFF
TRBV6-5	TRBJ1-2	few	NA	TGTGCCAGCAGTTACTACCAGGGGACCTCCTATGGCTACACCTTC	CASSYYQGTSYGYTF
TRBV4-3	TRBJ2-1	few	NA	TGCGCCAGCAGCCCTTACCCCTTTGGCTCCTACAATGAGCAGTTCTTC	CASSPYPFGSYNEQFF
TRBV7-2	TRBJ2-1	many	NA	TGTGCCAGCAGCTTCCGGCTGTACAATGAGCAGTTCTTC	CASSFRLYNEQFF
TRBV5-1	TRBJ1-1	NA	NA	TGCGCCAGCAGCTCGGAGGGGCCTGGGACTGAAGCTTTCTTT	CASSSEGPGTEAFF
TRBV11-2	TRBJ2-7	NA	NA	TGTGCCAGCAGCTTGCTCGCTGAGGGGGAGCAGTACTTC	CASSLLAEGEQYF